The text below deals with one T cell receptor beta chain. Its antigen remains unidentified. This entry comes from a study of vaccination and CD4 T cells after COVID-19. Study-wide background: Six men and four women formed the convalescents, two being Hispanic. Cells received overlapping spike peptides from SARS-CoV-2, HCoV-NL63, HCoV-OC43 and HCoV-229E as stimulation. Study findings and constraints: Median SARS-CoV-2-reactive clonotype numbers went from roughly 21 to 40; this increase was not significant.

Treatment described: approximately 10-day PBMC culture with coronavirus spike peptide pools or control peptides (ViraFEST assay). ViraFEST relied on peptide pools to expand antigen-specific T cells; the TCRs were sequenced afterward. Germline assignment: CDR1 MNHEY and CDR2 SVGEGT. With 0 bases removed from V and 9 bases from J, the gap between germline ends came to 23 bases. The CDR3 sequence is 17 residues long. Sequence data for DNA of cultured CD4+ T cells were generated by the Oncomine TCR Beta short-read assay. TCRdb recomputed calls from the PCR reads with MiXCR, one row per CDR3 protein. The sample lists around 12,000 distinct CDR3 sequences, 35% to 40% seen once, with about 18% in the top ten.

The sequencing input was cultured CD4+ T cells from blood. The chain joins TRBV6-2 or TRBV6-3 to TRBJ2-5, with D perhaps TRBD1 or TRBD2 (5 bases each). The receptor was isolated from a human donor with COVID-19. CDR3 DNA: TGTGCCAGCAGTTACTCGAAAGCCGGGACGGGCCCATCGGCCCAGTACTTC. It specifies CASSYSKAGTGPSAQYF.